This T cell receptor (beta chain) was obtained from a study of control samples from healthy donors and cancer patients. Germline V CDR1 and CDR2: MNHNY, SVGAGI (reference sequence). J lost 4 bases, V lost 5 bases, and 3 bases had no gene match. CDR3 length equals 13 residues. Produced via immunoSEQ multiplex PCR; TCRdb's table is partial and in-frame only. The sample records approximately 130,000 clones, roughly 90% being singletons. This TCR derives from a man aged 50-60 years in good health. The genes are TRBV6-6 and TRBJ1-1; 8 bases line up with TRBD1. The sequenced sample consisted of blood. CDR3 bases: TGTGCCAGCAGTCGACAGGGGTTCACTGAAGCTTTCTTT. This sequence encodes CASSRQGFTEAFF.